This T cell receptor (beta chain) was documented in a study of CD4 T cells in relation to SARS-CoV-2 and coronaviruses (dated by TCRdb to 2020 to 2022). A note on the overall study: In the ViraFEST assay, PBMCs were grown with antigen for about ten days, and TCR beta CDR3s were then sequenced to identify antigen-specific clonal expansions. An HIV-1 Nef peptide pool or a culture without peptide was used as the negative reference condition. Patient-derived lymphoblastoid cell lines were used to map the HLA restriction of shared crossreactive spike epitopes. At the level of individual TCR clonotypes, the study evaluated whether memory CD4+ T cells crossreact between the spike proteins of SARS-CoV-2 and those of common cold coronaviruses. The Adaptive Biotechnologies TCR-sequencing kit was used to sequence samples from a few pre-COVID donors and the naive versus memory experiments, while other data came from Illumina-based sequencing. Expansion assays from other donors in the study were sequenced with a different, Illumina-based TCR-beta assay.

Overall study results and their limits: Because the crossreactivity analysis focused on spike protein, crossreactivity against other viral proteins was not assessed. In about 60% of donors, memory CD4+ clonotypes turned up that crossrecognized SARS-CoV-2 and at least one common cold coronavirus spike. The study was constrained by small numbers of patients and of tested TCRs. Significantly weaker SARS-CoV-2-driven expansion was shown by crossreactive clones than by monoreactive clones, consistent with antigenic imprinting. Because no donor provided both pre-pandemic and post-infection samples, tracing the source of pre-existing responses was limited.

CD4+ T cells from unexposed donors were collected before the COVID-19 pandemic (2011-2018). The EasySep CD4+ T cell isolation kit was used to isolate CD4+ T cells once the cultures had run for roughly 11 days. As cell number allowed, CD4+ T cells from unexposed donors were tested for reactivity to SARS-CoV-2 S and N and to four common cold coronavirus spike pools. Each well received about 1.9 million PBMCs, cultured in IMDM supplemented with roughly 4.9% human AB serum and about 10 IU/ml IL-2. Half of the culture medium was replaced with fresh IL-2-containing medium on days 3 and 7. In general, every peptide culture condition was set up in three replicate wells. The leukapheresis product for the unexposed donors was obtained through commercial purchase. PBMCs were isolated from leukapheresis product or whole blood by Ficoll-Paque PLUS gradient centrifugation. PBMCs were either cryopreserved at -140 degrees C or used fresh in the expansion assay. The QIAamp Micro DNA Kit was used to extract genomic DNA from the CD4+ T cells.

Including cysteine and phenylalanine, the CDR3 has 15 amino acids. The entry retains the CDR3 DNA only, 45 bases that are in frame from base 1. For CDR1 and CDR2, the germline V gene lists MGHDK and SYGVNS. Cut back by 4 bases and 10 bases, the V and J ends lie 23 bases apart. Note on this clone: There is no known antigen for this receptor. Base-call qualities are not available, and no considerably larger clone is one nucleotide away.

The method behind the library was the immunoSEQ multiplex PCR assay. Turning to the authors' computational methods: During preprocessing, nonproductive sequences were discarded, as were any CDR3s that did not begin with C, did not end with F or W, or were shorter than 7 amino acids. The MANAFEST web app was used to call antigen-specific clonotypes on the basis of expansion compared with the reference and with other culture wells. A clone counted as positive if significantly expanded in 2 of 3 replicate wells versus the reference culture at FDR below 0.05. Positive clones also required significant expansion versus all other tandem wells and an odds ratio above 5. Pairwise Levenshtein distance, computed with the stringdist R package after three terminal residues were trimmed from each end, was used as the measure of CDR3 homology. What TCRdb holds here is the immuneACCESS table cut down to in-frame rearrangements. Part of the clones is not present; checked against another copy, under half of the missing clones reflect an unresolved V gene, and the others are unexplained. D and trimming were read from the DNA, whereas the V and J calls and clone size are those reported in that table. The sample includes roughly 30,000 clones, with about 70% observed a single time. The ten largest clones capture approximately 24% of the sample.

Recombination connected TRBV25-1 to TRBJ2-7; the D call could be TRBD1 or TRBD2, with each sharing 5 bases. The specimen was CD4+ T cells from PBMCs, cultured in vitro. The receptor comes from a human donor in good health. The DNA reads TGTGCCAGCAGTGGTCACTCCGGGACCGCTTTGGGCCAGTACTTC. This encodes CASSGHSGTALGQYF.